What follows are 32 T cell receptor beta chains derived from one specimen sequenced in a study of T cell responses to AZD1222 COVID-19 vaccine. Data came from immunoSEQ multiplex PCR; TCRdb stores just in-frame clones and leaves some out. The profile shows over 85,000 clones, around nine tenths of them singletons. The specimen comprised peripheral blood, sampled 28 days after the second AZD1222 dose. All receptors come from an adult who received the AZD1222 COVID-19 vaccine.

This rearrangement joins TRBV18 to TRBJ1-2; D gene uncertain. CDR1 is KGHSH and CDR2 is LQKENI in the germline V gene. Trimming removed 3 bases at V and 6 bases at J, with 11 bases between. The CDR3 consists of 13 residues. The CDR3 region has the DNA TGTGCCAGCTCACCCCGTGGGGAAGATGGCTACACCTTC. Translation gives CASSPRGEDGYTF.

Here the CDR3 reads CATSMTGGVNTQYF. For the CDR3, the DNA is TGTGCCACCAGCATGACAGGGGGCGTGAATACGCAGTATTTT. The chain uses TRBV15 and TRBJ2-3; 10 bases line up with TRBD1. V lost 4 bases to trimming and J lost 7 bases; unmatched junction nucleotides: 5. There are 14 residues in the CDR3. CDR1 LNHNV and CDR2 YYDKDF come from the germline V gene (reference sequence).

The chain is built from TRBV6-5 and TRBJ1-2; TRBD1 matches 7 bases. The CDR3 spans 13 residues. V gave up 8 bases and J gave up 5 bases; unmatched junction bases: 8. Per germline, CDR1 MNHEY and CDR2 SVGAGI. The DNA of the CDR3 is TGTGCCAGCCGAAATCCGACAGGGTATGGCTACACCTTC. Its protein is CASRNPTGYGYTF.

The genes are TRBV7-9 and TRBJ2-7, with 7 bases identical to TRBD2. Germline V CDR1 and CDR2: SEHNR, FQNEAQ (reference sequence). The CDR3 covers 15 residues. Trimming took 2 bases from V and 5 from J; bases not matched to a gene: 9. Here the CDR3 DNA reads TGTGCCAGCAGCTTAATGGGCGGGAGCCTCCACGAGCAGTACTTC. This codes for CASSLMGGSLHEQYF.

The genes are TRBV7-9 and TRBJ2-5; maybe TRBD2 (5 bases). CDR1 SEHNR and CDR2 FQNEAQ come from the germline V gene (reference sequence). The CDR3 is made up of 13 amino acids. Trimming pared 6 bases from V and 6 bases from J, leaving 14 bases between. Here the CDR3 reads CASRMEVGKTQYF. The DNA of the CDR3 is TGTGCCAGCAGAATGGAGGTTGGAAAGACCCAGTACTTC.

This chain links TRBV5-1 with TRBJ2-1, with TRBD2 identical over 14 bases. This CDR3 region has 17 residues. CDR1 and CDR2 (germline): SGHRS, YFSETQ. The J segment lost 4 bases and the V segment lost 0 bases, leaving 3 bases of the junction unmatched. The CDR3 coding sequence is TGCGCCAGCAGCTTGGATGGGACTAGCGGGGGATACAATGAGCAGTTCTTC. It encodes CASSLDGTSGGYNEQFF.

The rearrangement uses TRBV19 and TRBJ2-1; no clear D gene. V was clipped by 8 bases and J by 7 bases, with 6 bases between them. Germline-derived CDR1 and CDR2 are LNHDA and SQIVND (reference sequence). The CDR3 is 10 amino acids. CDR3 in amino acids: CASGINEQFF. CDR3 coding DNA: TGTGCCAGTGGGATAAATGAGCAGTTCTTC.

The chain combines TRBV5-4 with TRBJ2-7, with no clear D. The V gene's germline CDR1 is SGHNT and CDR2 YYREEE (reference sequence). The CDR3 has 10 residues. V was clipped by 3 bases and J by 6 bases, with 4 bases between them. The CDR3 sequence is CASSWGEQYF. The CDR3 coding sequence is TGTGCCAGCAGCTGGGGCGAGCAGTACTTC.

The rearrangement links TRBV19 to TRBJ1-5; no firm D call. Per the germline V gene, CDR1 is LNHDA and CDR2 is SQIVND (reference sequence). The CDR3 extends over 12 amino acids. The germline V and J ends were trimmed by 8 bases and 3 bases, with 8 bases remaining between them. CDR3 in amino acids: CASRLLNQPQHF. The CDR3 coding sequence is TGTGCCAGTCGACTCCTCAATCAGCCCCAGCATTTT.

This clone was counted a single time. V gene TRBV5-1 combines with J gene TRBJ1-3; D is unclear. This CDR3 is built from 14 residues. Germline V gene lookup returns CDR1 SGHRS and CDR2 YFSETQ. V lost 1 base to trimming and J lost 4 bases, with 9 bases between them. The CDR3, as DNA: TGCGCCAGCAGCTTGTTTGCGGGAGGAAACACCATATATTTT. It is translated as CASSLFAGGNTIYF.

The CDR3 region has the DNA TGTGCCAGCAGCTTAACAGAATACAATGAGCAGTTCTTC. As protein: CASSLTEYNEQFF. The chain combines TRBV7-8 with TRBJ2-1; D is uncertain. Germline loops: CDR1 SGHVS, CDR2 FQNEAQ. The CDR3 covers 13 residues. The V and J ends lost 2 bases and 4 bases respectively, with 6 bases between them.

The chain carries TRBV28 and TRBJ2-1, with 16 bases identical to TRBD2. Per germline, CDR1 MDHEN and CDR2 SYDVKM. V gave up 6 bases and J gave up 0 bases; unmatched junction bases: 11. This CDR3 is 20 amino acids long. The CDR3 DNA follows: TGTGCCAGCAGCCAACGTTGGGGACTAGCGGGAGGGGGCTCCTACAATGAGCAGTTCTTC. Its translation is CASSQRWGLAGGGSYNEQFF.

This clone is a singleton in its sample. The chain is built from TRBV19 and TRBJ1-5; D gene uncertain. Germline V gives CDR1 LNHDA, CDR2 SQIVND (reference sequence). There are 15 residues in the CDR3. Between the trimmed V and J ends, which lost 4 bases and 7 bases, there was a span of 17 bases. For the CDR3, the DNA is TGTGCCAGTAGTAGCCTTCGGGGTACGGGACAGCCCCAGCATTTT. This gives the protein CASSSLRGTGQPQHF.

This chain uses TRBV6-5 with TRBJ2-3; 7 bases fit TRBD2. This CDR3 spans 13 amino acids. CDR1 is MNHEY and CDR2 is SVGAGI in the germline V gene. V was clipped by 8 bases and J by 2 bases; unmatched bases: 4. The CDR3 coding sequence is TGTGCCAGCCGGCGGGAGTACACAGATACGCAGTATTTT. Translated: CASRREYTDTQYF.

V gene TRBV18 combines with J gene TRBJ1-6, with TRBD1 matching over 7 bases. The CDR3 consists of 13 residues. After removal of 6 bases from V and 10 bases from J, the junction contained 6 bases not matched to a gene. Germline-derived CDR1 and CDR2 are KGHSH and LQKENI. DNA for the CDR3: TGTGCCAGCTCGCAAGACAGGGACTCACCCCTCCACTTT. It specifies CASSQDRDSPLHF.

The chain carries TRBV11-3 and TRBJ1-1; D not resolved. V gave up 5 bases and J gave up 2 bases, with 9 bases separating them. The length of the CDR3 is 13 residues. The V gene's germline CDR1 is SGHNT and CDR2 YENEEA. CDR3 sequence: CASSQTQNTEAFF. The CDR3 DNA follows: TGTGCCAGCAGCCAAACGCAAAACACTGAAGCTTTCTTT.

CDR3 amino acids: CASSPGTGRGYTF. CDR3 nucleotide sequence: TGTGCCAGCTCACCTGGGACGGGCCGCGGCTACACCTTC. The V call is TRBV18, the J call TRBJ1-2; TRBD1 is a possible D gene (5 bases). V lost 3 bases and J 8 bases, leaving 13 bases between the germline ends. The CDR3 sequence is 13 residues long. CDR1 is KGHSH, CDR2 LQKENI, per germline.

This chain joins TRBV5-1 and TRBJ2-2; no clear D gene. Germline V gene lookup returns CDR1 SGHRS and CDR2 YFSETQ. The ends were cut back, 0 bases at V and 6 bases at J, with 6 bases in the middle. This CDR3 is 13 amino acids long. The CDR3 DNA follows: TGCGCCAGCAGCTTGGTTGGGGCCGGGGAGCTGTTTTTT. It yields the protein CASSLVGAGELFF.

This chain uses TRBV10-3 with TRBJ2-3, with 7 bases identical to TRBD2. Germline trimming cut 2 bases from V and 0 bases from J; bases unmatched to any gene: 5. CDR3 length: 16 amino acids. CDR1 is ENHRY, CDR2 SYGVKD, per germline. CDR3 sequence reads: CAISEQLALSTDTQYF. The CDR3, as DNA: TGTGCCATCAGTGAGCAACTAGCGTTGAGCACAGATACGCAGTATTTT.

J is TRBJ2-1 and V is TRBV25-1; 8 bases match TRBD2. Germline CDR1 and CDR2: MGHDK and SYGVNS. The CDR3 sequence is 14 residues long. V lost 5 bases to trimming and J lost 5 bases; unmatched junction nucleotides: 5. CDR3 loop: CASSQAGDHNEQFF. The CDR3 nucleotides read TGTGCCAGCAGTCAAGCGGGAGACCACAATGAGCAGTTCTTC.

This chain uses TRBV3-1 (or the pseudogene TRBV3-2) with TRBJ2-1; perhaps TRBD2 as D (5 bases). CDR3 length: 14 amino acids. Trimming cost V 1 base and J 5 bases, with 9 bases left between them. Germline CDR1 and CDR2: LGHDT and YNNKEL (reference sequence). CDR3 DNA sequence: TGTGCCAGCAGCCAAGGGAGGACCAACAATGAGCAGTTCTTC. The encoded protein is CASSQGRTNNEQFF.

The rearrangement links TRBV28 to TRBJ2-3; possible D gene TRBD1, 5 bases. Looked up from germline, CDR1 is MDHEN and CDR2 is SYDVKM. Trimming pared 3 bases from V and 11 bases from J, leaving 18 bases between. The CDR3 totals 14 residues. The CDR3 DNA follows: TGTGCCAGCAGTTTCGGGCAGGGTCCAATGATGCAGTATTTT. Protein sequence: CASSFGQGPMMQYF.

DNA for the CDR3: TGTGCCAGCAGTCCTCGGGACGGATACAATGAGCAGTTCTTC. Protein sequence: CASSPRDGYNEQFF. V and J are TRBV2 and TRBJ2-1, with D perhaps TRBD1 or TRBD2 (5 bases each). The CDR3 is 14 residues long. Trimming pared 5 bases from V and 4 bases from J, leaving 12 bases between. In germline, CDR1 is SNHLY, CDR2 FYNNEI.

The V gene is TRBV5-1, the J gene TRBJ2-1; 8 bases agree with TRBD2. The CDR3 has 15 amino acids. The junction had 12 bases not matched to a gene; V was cut back by 3 bases and J by 10 bases. Germline assignment: CDR1 SGHRS and CDR2 YFSETQ. This CDR3 reads CASSSRGAGAPEQFF. CDR3 nucleotide sequence: TGCGCCAGCAGCTCCCGGGGAGCGGGGGCCCCCGAGCAGTTCTTC.

This clone came up once. The rearrangement links TRBV7-9 to TRBJ2-1; D perhaps matches TRBD1 (5 bases). V was clipped by 4 bases and J by 5 bases, with 15 bases between them. Germline CDR1 and CDR2: SEHNR and FQNEAQ (reference sequence). The CDR3 totals 15 residues. The CDR3 DNA reads as TGTGCCAGCAGCTCAGACAGAGGATCTAACAATGAGCAGTTCTTC. This sequence encodes CASSSDRGSNNEQFF.

DNA of the CDR3: TGTGCCAGCAGCGGACTAGCGGGAGTCCACGAGCAGTACTTC. Protein product: CASSGLAGVHEQYF. This chain links TRBV6-2 or TRBV6-3 with TRBJ2-7, with 13 bases fitting TRBD2. Germline CDR1 and CDR2: MNHEY and SVGEGT. The V and J ends lost 6 bases and 5 bases, in that order; junction bases with no gene match: 4. This CDR3 contains 14 residues.

The V gene is TRBV13, the J gene TRBJ2-5; 11 bases are shared with TRBD2. The CDR3 has 17 amino acids. V was pared by 5 bases and J by 5 bases, with 13 bases of the junction left unmatched. Per the germline V gene, CDR1 is PRHDT and CDR2 is FYEKMQ (reference sequence). The DNA for the CDR3 is TGTGCCAGCAGCCTCCTCGGGCTAGCGGGAGGTTCGGAGACCCAGTACTTC. Its translation is CASSLLGLAGGSETQYF.

The J gene is TRBJ1-1, the V gene TRBV27; no reliable D call. V dropped 0 bases and J dropped 1 base, with 9 bases sitting between them. The germline V gene encodes CDR1 MNHEY and CDR2 SMNVEV (reference sequence). The CDR3 has 15 amino acids. Here the CDR3 DNA reads TGTGCCAGCAGTTTATCGGGCAGAGGGAACACTGAAGCTTTCTTT. Translation: CASSLSGRGNTEAFF.

The rearrangement links TRBV29-1 to TRBJ2-3; either TRBD1 or TRBD2 may fit D (5 bases each). The germline V and J ends were trimmed by 5 bases and 3 bases, with 18 bases remaining between them. The V gene's germline CDR1 is SQVTM and CDR2 ANQGSEA. The length of the CDR3 is 15 residues. The CDR3 spells CSVFGPAGTTDTQYF. The CDR3, as DNA: TGCAGCGTTTTCGGGCCGGCAGGGACGACAGATACGCAGTATTTT.

The gene calls are TRBV7-9 and TRBJ1-1; TRBD1 might be the D (5 bases). Germline lookup yields CDR1 SEHNR and CDR2 FQNEAQ (reference sequence). This CDR3 contains 13 residues. Deletions cut 3 bases from V and 7 bases from J, with 12 bases between. CDR3 DNA sequence: TGTGCCAGCAGCTTCTGGACAAGCAATGAAGCTTTCTTT. It encodes CASSFWTSNEAFF.

The rearrangement joins TRBV4-2 to TRBJ1-1; D is perhaps TRBD1 (5 bases). This CDR3 region has 15 residues. The V gene lost 0 bases and the J gene lost 1 base, with 9 bases spanning the gap. Germline V gene lookup returns CDR1 LGHNA and CDR2 YNFKEQ. The CDR3 sequence: CASSQDRQTNTEAFF. The CDR3 DNA reads TGTGCCAGCAGCCAAGATCGACAGACGAACACTGAAGCTTTCTTT.

V gene TRBV12-3 or TRBV12-4 combines with J gene TRBJ2-1; D not certain. The CDR3 contains 13 residues. Trimming shortened V by 5 bases and J by 5 bases, and 10 bases separated the two germline ends. The CDR3 region is CASSVLANNEQFF. In nucleotides, the CDR3 is TGTGCCAGCAGTGTGTTGGCAAACAATGAGCAGTTCTTC.